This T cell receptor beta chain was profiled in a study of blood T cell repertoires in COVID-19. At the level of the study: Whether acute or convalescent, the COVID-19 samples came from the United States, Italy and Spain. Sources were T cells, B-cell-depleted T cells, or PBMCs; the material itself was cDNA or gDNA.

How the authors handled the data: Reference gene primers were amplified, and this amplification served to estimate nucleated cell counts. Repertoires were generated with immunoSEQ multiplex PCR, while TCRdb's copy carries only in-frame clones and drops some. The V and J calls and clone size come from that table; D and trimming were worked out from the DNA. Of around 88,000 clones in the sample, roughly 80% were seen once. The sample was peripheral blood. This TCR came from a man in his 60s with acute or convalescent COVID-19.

CDR3 nucleotide sequence: TGTGCCAGCAGCCAAGATCAAACAGGGGGGTATGCGAAAGAGCAGTACTTC. This encodes CASSQDQTGGYAKEQYF. The V call is TRBV14, the J call TRBJ2-7; TRBD1 agrees at 8 bases. V lost 0 bases, J lost 7 bases, and 14 bases stayed unmatched. Germline V gene data show CDR1 as SGHDN and CDR2 as FVKESK. CDR3 length equals 17 residues. The whole variable domain, filled in from reference TRBV14 and TRBJ2-7, reads EAGVTQFPSHSVIEKGQTVTLRCDPISGHDNLYWYRRVMGKEIKFLLHFVKESKQDESGMPNNRFLAERTGGTYSTLKVQPAELEDSGVYFCASSQDQTGGYAKEQYFGPGTRLTVT.